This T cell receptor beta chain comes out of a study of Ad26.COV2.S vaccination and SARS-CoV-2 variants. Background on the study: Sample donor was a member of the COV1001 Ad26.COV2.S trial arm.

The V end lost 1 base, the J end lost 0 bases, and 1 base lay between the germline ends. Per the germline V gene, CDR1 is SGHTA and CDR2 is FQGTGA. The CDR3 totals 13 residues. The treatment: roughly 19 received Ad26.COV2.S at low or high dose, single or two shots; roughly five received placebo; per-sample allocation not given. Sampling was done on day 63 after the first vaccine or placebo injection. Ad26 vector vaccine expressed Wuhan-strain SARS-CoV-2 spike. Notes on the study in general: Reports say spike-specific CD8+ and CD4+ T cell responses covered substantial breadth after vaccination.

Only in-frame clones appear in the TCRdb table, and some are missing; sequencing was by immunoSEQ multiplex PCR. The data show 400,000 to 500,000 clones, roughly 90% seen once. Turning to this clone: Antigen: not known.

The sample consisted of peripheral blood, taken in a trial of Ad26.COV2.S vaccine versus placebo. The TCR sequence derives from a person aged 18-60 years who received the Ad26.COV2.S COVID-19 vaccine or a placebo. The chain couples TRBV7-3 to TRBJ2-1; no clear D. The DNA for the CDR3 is TGTGCCAGCAGCTTAAACTCCTACAATGAGCAGTTCTTC. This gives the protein CASSLNSYNEQFF. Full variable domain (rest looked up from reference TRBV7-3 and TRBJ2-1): GAGVSQTPSNKVTEKGKYVELRCDPISGHTALYWYRQSLGQGPEFLIYFQGTGAADDSGLPNDRFFAVRPEGSVSTLKIQRTERGDSAVYLCASSLNSYNEQFFGPGTRLTVL.